The 14 T cell receptor beta chains below all came from one sample that was sequenced in a study of T cells in Graves' hyperthyroidism and ophthalmopathy. RNA transcripts served as the template for amplifying TCR beta CDR3 regions. The study used the HTBI primer set for a first-round RT-PCR of the TCR CDR3. TCRdb called the multiplex PCR reads again in MiXCR, with one record for every CDR3 protein. The data hold approximately 870,000 distinct CDR3 sequences, with about 38% observed a single time. Specimen: blood. These receptors were obtained from a young man with Graves' hyperthyroidism.

The chain links TRBV7-9 to TRBJ2-5, with 7 bases fitting TRBD1. The CDR3 runs 14 residues. Losses at the gene ends were 6 bases for V and 2 bases for J; bases not matched to a gene: 6. CDR1 is SEHNR, CDR2 FQNEAQ, per germline (reference sequence). The CDR3 sequence is CASSTTGYQETQYF. CDR3 nucleotides: TGTGCCAGCAGTACGACAGGGTATCAAGAGACCCAGTACTTC.

The chain carries TRBV7-6 and TRBJ1-1; D might be TRBD1 (5 bases). The germline V and J ends were trimmed by 5 bases and 6 bases, with 16 bases remaining between them. Germline CDR1 SGHVS, CDR2 FNYEAQ. This CDR3 has 14 amino acids. For the CDR3, the DNA is TGTGCCAGCAGCCGAGGGGACTCGGACTCTGAAGCTTTCTTT. Its translation: CASSRGDSDSEAFF.

This clonotype has at least ten counts. The genes are TRBV20-1 and TRBJ1-1, with D possibly TRBD1 on 5 matching bases. This CDR3 has 12 residues. Germline V CDR1 and CDR2: DFQATT, SNEGSKA (reference sequence). The V gene lost 0 bases and the J gene lost 6 bases, with 8 bases spanning the gap. CDR3 protein: CSAREGTPEAFF. CDR3 bases: TGCAGTGCTAGAGAGGGGACGCCTGAAGCTTTCTTT.

On this clonotype: Being one base from a much bigger clone, this may be a read error. This rearrangement joins TRBV10-1 to TRBJ2-2; the D gene could be TRBD1 or TRBD2 (5 bases each). Germline V CDR1 and CDR2: WNHNN, SYGVQD (reference sequence). CDR3 length: 13 amino acids. DNA for the CDR3: TGCGCCGGCAGGGAGAGGGCCTCCGGGGAGCTGTTTTTT. Its protein product is CAGRERASGELFF.

This chain connects TRBV4-1 to TRBJ1-1, with a weak D call TRBD1 (5 bases). This CDR3 region has 16 residues. Germline assignment: CDR1 MGHRA and CDR2 YSYEKL. The CDR3 reads CASVPRGLRGYTEAFF. CDR3 nucleotide sequence: TGCGCTTCGGTACCGAGGGGCCTAAGGGGATACACTGAAGCTTTCTTT.

This clonotype was observed at least ten times. The V gene is TRBV24-1, the J gene TRBJ2-7; a possible D gene is TRBD2 (5 bases). This CDR3 is 11 amino acids long. Trimming removed 7 bases from V and 7 bases from J, with 10 bases in between. Germline CDR1 and CDR2: KGHDR and SFDVKD. This CDR3 is CATRLGAEQYF. CDR3 DNA sequence: TGTGCCACCAGGCTGGGAGCGGAGCAGTACTTC.

This clonotype occurred a few times. The genes are TRBV12-3 or TRBV12-4 and TRBJ2-7, with a tentative D call TRBD1 (5 bases). V was pared by 4 bases and J by 7 bases, with 17 bases between. The CDR3 is 14 residues long. The CDR3 DNA reads as TGTGCCAGCAGTTACGGCGAACAGGATACTGAGCAGTACTTC. It yields the protein CASSYGEQDTEQYF.

As for this clonotype: A much larger clone sits a single nucleotide away, making a read error possible. The J gene is TRBJ2-5, the V gene TRBV25-1, with no clear D. In germline, CDR1 is MGHDK, CDR2 SYGVNS. The CDR3 extends over 13 amino acids. The CDR3 spells CASSVTDQGTQYF. In DNA form, the CDR3 reads TGTGCCAGCAGTGTGACGGACCAAGGGACCCAGTACTTC.

This chain joins TRBV20-1 and TRBJ2-2; tentatively, D is TRBD2 (6 bases). This CDR3 spans 16 amino acids. The germline V and J ends were trimmed by 2 bases and 0 bases, with 13 bases remaining between them. Germline CDR1 and CDR2: DFQATT and SNEGSKA (reference sequence). The CDR3 loop is CSARTEWGANTGELFF. The CDR3, as DNA: TGCAGTGCTAGAACGGAATGGGGGGCGAACACCGGGGAGCTGTTTTTT.

This clonotype was counted a few times. This rearrangement joins TRBV19 to TRBJ2-7, with a tentative D call TRBD1 (5 bases). CDR1 and CDR2 from the germline V gene are LNHDA and SQIVND (reference sequence). Between the trimmed V and J ends, which lost 3 bases and 3 bases, there was a span of 15 bases. The CDR3 consists of 15 residues. The CDR3, as DNA: TGTGCCAGTAGTATCCAGGGAAAAGGTCTCTACGAGCAGTACTTC. Protein: CASSIQGKGLYEQYF.

This clonotype was detected many times. V usage is TRBV5-1 and J usage is TRBJ1-2; 9 bases are a match to TRBD1. Germline CDR1 and CDR2: SGHRS and YFSETQ. Trimming cost V 0 bases and J 6 bases; bases outside gene matches: 6. The CDR3 runs to 15 residues. CDR3 sequence reads: CASSLAGGQGHGYTF. The CDR3 DNA reads as TGCGCCAGCAGCTTGGCCGGGGGACAGGGACATGGCTACACCTTC.

This clonotype showed up just a few times. The chain has TRBV20-1 and TRBJ2-7; 8 bases map to TRBD2. V dropped 4 bases and J dropped 3; count of bases not matched to a gene: 5. Looked up from germline, CDR1 is DFQATT and CDR2 is SNEGSKA (reference sequence). This CDR3 region has 13 residues. Here the CDR3 DNA reads TGCAGTGCTACCCCCGGGACTAGCTACGAGCAGTACTTC. Protein product: CSATPGTSYEQYF.

This clonotype showed up many times. CDR3 amino acids: CASSVQGRTEAFF. The CDR3 DNA sequence: TGTGCCAGTTCTGTCCAGGGGCGAACTGAAGCTTTCTTT. The rearrangement joins TRBV19 to TRBJ1-1, with D possibly matching TRBD1 (6 bases). The CDR3 is 13 residues long. CDR1 and CDR2 from the germline V gene are LNHDA and SQIVND (reference sequence). Trimming removed 8 bases at V and 5 bases at J, with 15 bases between.

The chain carries TRBV9 and TRBJ1-2; TRBD1 might be the D (5 bases). The CDR3 loop spans 14 amino acids. The germline CDR1 and CDR2 sequences are SGDLS and YYNGEE. Trimming removed 4 bases from V and 7 bases from J, with 17 bases in between. In nucleotides, the CDR3 is TGTGCCAGCAGCCCCCCGGGGGTTTTGGCTGGCTACACCTTC. Encoded protein: CASSPPGVLAGYTF.